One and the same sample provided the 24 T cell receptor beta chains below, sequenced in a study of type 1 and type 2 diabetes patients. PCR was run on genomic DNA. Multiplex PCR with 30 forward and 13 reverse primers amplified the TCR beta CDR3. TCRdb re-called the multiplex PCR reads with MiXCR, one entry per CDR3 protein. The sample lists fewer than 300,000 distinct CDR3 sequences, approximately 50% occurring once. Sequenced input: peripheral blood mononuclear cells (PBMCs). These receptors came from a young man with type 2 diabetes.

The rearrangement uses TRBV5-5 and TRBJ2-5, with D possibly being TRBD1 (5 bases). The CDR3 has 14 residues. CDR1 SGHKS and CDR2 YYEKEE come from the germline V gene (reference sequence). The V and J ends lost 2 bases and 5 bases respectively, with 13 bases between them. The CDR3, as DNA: TGTGCCAGCAGCTTTGGCAGGGCGGTGGAGACCCAGTACTTC. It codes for CASSFGRAVETQYF.

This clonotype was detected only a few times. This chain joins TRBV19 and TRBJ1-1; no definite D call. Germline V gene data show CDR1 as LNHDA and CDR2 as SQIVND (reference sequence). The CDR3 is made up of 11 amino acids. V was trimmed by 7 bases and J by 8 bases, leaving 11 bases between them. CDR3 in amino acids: CASKYLTEAFF. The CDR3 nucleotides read TGTGCCAGTAAATATTTGACCGAAGCTTTCTTT.

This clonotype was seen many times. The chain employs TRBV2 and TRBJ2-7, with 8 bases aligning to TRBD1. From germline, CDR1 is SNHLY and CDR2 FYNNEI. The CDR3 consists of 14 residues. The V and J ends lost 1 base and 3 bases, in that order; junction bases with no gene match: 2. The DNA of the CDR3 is TGTGCCAGCAGTGAAGTCGGACAGGGCTACGAGCAGTACTTC. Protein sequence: CASSEVGQGYEQYF.

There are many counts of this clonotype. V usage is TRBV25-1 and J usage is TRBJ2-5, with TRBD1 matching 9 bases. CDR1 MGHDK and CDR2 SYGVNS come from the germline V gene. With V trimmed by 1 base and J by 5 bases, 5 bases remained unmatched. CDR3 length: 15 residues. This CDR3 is CASSESGQGRETQYF. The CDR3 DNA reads TGTGCCAGCAGTGAATCTGGACAGGGGAGGGAGACCCAGTACTTC. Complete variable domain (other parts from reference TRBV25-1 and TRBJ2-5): EADIYQTPRYLVIGTGKKITLECSQTMGHDKMYWYQQDPGMELHLIHYSYGVNSTEKGDLSSESTVSRIRTEHFPLTLESARPSHTSQYLCASSESGQGRETQYFGPGTRLLVL.

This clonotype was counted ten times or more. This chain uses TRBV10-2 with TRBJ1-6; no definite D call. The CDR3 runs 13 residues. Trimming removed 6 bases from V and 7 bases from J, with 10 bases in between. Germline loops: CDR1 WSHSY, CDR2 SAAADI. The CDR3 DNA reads TGCGCCAGCAGGGCAGAACCAAATTCACCCCTCCACTTT. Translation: CASRAEPNSPLHF.

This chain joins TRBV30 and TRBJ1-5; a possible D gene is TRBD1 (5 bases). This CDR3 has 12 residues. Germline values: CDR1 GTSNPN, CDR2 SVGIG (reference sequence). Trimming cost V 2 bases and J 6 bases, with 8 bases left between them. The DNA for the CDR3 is TGTGCCTGGAGTACGGGGGTTCAGCCCCAGCATTTT. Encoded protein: CAWSTGVQPQHF.

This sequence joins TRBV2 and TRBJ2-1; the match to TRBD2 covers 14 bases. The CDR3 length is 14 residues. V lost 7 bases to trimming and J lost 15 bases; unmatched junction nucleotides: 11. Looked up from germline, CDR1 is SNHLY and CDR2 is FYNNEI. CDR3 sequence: CASTPRLAGGSWFF. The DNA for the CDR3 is TGTGCCAGCACCCCCCGACTAGCGGGGGGGTCCTGGTTCTTC.

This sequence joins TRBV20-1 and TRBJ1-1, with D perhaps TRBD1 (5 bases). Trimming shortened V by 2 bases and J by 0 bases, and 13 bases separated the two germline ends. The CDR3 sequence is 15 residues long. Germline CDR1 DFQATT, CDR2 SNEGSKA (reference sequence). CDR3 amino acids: CSARSGPNLNTEAFF. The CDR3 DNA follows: TGCAGTGCTAGATCGGGACCTAATTTGAACACTGAAGCTTTCTTT.

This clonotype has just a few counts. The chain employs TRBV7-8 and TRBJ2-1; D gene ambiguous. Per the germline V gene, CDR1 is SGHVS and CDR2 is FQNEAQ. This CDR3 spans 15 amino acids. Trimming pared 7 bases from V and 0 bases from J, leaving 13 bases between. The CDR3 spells CASTHGPNSYNEQFF. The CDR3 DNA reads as TGTGCCAGCACCCATGGACCCAACTCCTACAATGAGCAGTTCTTC.

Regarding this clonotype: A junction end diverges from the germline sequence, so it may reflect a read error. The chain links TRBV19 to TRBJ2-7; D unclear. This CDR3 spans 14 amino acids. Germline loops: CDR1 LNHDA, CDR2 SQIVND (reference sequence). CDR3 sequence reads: CASSMQHFSYGQYF. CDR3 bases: TGTGCCAGTAGTATGCAGCACTTCTCCTACGGGCAGTACTTC.

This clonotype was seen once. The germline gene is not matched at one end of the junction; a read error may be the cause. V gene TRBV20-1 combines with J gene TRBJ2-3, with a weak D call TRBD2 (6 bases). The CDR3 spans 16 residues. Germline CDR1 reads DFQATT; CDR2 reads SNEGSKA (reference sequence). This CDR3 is CSARDLRGFPTGTQYF. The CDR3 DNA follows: TGCAGTGCTAGAGATCTTCGGGGGTTCCCCACAGGTACGCAGTATTTT.

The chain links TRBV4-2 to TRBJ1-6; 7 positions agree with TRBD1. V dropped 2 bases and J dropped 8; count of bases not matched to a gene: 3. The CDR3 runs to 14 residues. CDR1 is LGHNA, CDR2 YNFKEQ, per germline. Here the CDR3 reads CASSQPQGDSPLHF. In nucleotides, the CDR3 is TGTGCCAGCAGCCAACCGCAGGGGGATTCACCCCTCCACTTT.

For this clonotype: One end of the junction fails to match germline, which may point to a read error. The CDR3 region has the DNA TGTGCCTCATCAGGGGACAGAAGCGGGAGAATCCTCGATGAGCAGCTCTTC. Translating it yields CASSGDRSGRILDEQLF. The chain joins TRBV19 to TRBJ2-5, with D perhaps matching TRBD2 (8 bases). Germline V gives CDR1 LNHDA, CDR2 SQIVND (reference sequence). This CDR3 is 17 amino acids long.

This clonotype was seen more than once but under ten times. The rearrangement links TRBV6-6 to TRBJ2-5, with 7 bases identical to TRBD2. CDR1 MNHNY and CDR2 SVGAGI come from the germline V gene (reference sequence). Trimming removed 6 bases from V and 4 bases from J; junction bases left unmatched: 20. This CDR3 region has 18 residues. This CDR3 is CASSQRAGESGRRETQYF. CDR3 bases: TGTGCCAGCAGCCAAAGGGCGGGGGAGAGCGGGCGGAGAGAGACCCAGTACTTC.

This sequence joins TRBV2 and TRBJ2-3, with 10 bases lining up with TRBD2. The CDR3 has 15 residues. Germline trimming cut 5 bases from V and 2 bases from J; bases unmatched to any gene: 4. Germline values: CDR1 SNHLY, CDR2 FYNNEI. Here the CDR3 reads CASSKLAGLTDTQYF. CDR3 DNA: TGTGCCAGCAGTAAACTAGCGGGGCTCACAGATACGCAGTATTTT.

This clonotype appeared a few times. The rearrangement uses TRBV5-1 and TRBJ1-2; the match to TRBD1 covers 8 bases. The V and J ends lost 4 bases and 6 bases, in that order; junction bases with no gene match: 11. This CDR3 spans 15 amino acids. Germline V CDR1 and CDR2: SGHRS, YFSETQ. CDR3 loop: CASSRSGTGRDGYTF. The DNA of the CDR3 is TGCGCCAGCAGCCGATCCGGGACAGGCCGGGATGGCTACACCTTC.

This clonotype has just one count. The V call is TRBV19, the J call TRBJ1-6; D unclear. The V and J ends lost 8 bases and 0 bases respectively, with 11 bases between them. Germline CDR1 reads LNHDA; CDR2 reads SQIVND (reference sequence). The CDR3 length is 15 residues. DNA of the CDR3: TGTGCCAGTGGTTGGGGAAACTCCTATAATTCACCCCTCCACTTT. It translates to CASGWGNSYNSPLHF.

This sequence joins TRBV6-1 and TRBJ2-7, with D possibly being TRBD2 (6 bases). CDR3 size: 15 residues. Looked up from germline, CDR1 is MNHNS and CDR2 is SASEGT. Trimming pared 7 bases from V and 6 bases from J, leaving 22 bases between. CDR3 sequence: CASILPLALVCEQYF. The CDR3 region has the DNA TGTGCCAGCATCCTGCCACTAGCATTGGTTTGCGAGCAGTACTTC.

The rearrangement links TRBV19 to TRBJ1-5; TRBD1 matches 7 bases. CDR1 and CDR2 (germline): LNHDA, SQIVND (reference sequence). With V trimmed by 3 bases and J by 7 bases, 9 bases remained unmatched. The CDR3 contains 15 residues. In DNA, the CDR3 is TGTGCCAGTAGTATCTCCCCGGTACAGGGGCAGCCCCAGCATTTT. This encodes CASSISPVQGQPQHF. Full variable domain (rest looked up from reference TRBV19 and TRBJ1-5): DGGITQSPKYLFRKEGQNVTLSCEQNLNHDAMYWYRQDPGQGLRLIYYSQIVNDFQKGDIAEGYSVSREKKESFPLTVTSAQKNPTAFYLCASSISPVQGQPQHFGDGTRLSIL.

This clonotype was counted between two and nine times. The CDR3 region is CAWGGTERTDTQYF. Here the CDR3 DNA reads TGTGCCTGGGGAGGGACAGAACGCACAGATACGCAGTATTTT. The V and J genes are TRBV30 and TRBJ2-3; tentative D call: TRBD1 (7 bases). Germline CDR1 GTSNPN, CDR2 SVGIG (reference sequence). Between the trimmed V and J ends, which lost 5 bases and 1 base, there was a span of 13 bases. The CDR3 loop spans 14 amino acids. The full variable domain, with the rest looked up from reference TRBV30 and TRBJ2-3, is SQTIHQWPATLVQPVGSPLSLECTVEGTSNPNLYWYRQAAGRGLQLLFYSVGIGQISSEVPQNLSASRPQDRQFILSSKKLLLSDSGFYLCAWGGTERTDTQYFGPGTRLTVL.

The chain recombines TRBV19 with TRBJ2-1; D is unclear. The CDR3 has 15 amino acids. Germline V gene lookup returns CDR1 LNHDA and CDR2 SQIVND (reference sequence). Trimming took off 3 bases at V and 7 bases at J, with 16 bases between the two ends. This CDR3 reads CASSIGPPTKNEQFF. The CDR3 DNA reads TGTGCCAGTAGTATTGGACCGCCGACGAAAAATGAGCAGTTCTTC.

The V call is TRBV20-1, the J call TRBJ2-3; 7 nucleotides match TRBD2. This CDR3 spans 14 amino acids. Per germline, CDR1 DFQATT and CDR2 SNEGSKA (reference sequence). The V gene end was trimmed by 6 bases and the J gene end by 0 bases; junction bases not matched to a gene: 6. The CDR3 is CSAIAGTSTDTQYF. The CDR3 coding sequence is TGCAGTGCCATAGCGGGCACTAGCACAGATACGCAGTATTTT.

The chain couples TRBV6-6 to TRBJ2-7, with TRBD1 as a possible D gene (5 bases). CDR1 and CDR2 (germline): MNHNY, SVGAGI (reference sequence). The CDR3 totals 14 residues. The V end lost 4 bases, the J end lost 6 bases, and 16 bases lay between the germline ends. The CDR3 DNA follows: TGTGCCAGCAGTTCTCAGGGCTGGGATTCCGAGCAGTACTTC. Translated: CASSSQGWDSEQYF.

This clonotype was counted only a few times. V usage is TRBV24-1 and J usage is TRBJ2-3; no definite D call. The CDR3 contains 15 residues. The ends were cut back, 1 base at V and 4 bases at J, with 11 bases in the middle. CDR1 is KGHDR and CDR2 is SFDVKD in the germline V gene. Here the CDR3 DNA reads TGTGCCACCAGTGATTTAAGCGATCGGGCAGATACGCAGTATTTT. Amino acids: CATSDLSDRADTQYF.